The clone carrying this T cell receptor beta chain has at least ten counts. This record comes from a study of T-cell reconstitution after alpha-beta-depleted transplantation in children. Preparation of the TCRbeta library involved a method that used unique molecular identifiers. TCRdb ran MiXCR on the PCR reads and lists one entry per CDR3 protein. The sample consists of roughly 180,000 distinct CDR3 sequences, more than 14% of them appearing once. Between the trimmed V and J ends, which lost 6 bases and 3 bases, there was a span of 15 bases. The CDR3 consists of 14 residues. Germline values: CDR1 ENHRY, CDR2 SYGVKD.

The receptor's source is a human donor who donated a stem cell graft to a child with acute lymphoblastic leukemia. The J gene is TRBJ2-7, the V gene TRBV10-3; TRBD2 might be the D (6 bases). This sample comprised PBMCs from the stem cell graft donor, obtained from the stem cell graft. This CDR3 is CAISTRESGYEQYF. The CDR3 nucleotides are TGTGCCATCAGCACCCGGGAGTCAGGCTACGAGCAGTACTTC.